The rows below give T cell receptor beta chains drawn from one sample of a study of blood T cell repertoires in COVID-19. Produced via immunoSEQ multiplex PCR; TCRdb's table is partial and in-frame only. The data show roughly 190,000 clones, with almost 85% seen just once and about 5.1% held by the top ten. The sequenced sample was peripheral blood. These receptors originate from a woman aged 70-85 years with active or convalescent COVID-19. CDR3s include the opening cysteine and the closing phenylalanine or tryptophan. A D gene is named only where the DNA matches it firmly. The listing skips clone size in some rows; elsewhere it reads once, few, many or a size class.

j_gene | v_gene | d_gene | abundance | CDR3aa | CDR3nt
TRBJ2-5 | TRBV5-1 | TRBD2 | - | CASSLEVAGAIGTQYF | TGCGCCAGCAGCTTGGAGGTAGCGGGGGCCATTGGGACCCAGTACTTC
TRBJ2-1 | TRBV4-1 | TRBD2 | few | CASSQPTGLALDEQFF | TGCGCCAGCAGCCAACCAACGGGACTAGCTCTGGATGAGCAGTTCTTC
TRBJ1-2 | TRBV28 | - | - | CASSLPGGGYTF | TGTGCCAGCAGCCTACCGGGTGGTGGCTACACCTTC
TRBJ2-1 | TRBV13 | TRBD2 | - | CASSLNGLAGGGGYNEQFF | TGTGCCAGCAGCTTAAACGGACTAGCGGGAGGAGGGGGGTACAATGAGCAGTTCTTC
TRBJ2-7 | TRBV6-5 | - | - | CASSATSDSYEQYF | TGTGCCAGCAGCGCCACCTCCGACAGCTACGAGCAGTACTTC
TRBJ2-1 | TRBV7-8 | - | - | CASSISGGYNEQFF | TGTGCCAGCAGTATTTCTGGCGGGTACAATGAGCAGTTCTTC
TRBJ2-1 | TRBV14 | TRBD2 | few | CASSLGTSAHNEQFF | TGTGCCAGCAGCCTAGGGACTAGCGCCCACAATGAGCAGTTCTTC
TRBJ1-2 | TRBV28 | TRBD1 | - | CASSLTGGGRYYGYTF | TGTGCCAGCAGTTTGACAGGGGGCGGTCGGTACTATGGCTACACCTTC
TRBJ1-2 | TRBV18 | - | once | CASSRRNYGYTF | TGTGCCAGCTCACGGAGGAACTATGGCTACACCTTC
TRBJ2-3 | TRBV27 | - | - | CASSLGPPGTDTQYF | TGTGCCAGCAGTTTAGGGCCACCTGGGACAGATACGCAGTATTTT
TRBJ1-5 | TRBV18 | - | - | CASAGSNQPQHF | TGTGCCAGTGCGGGAAGCAATCAGCCCCAGCATTTT
TRBJ2-2 | TRBV10-2 | TRBD1 | - | CASTPRGPDTGELFF | TGCGCCAGCACCCCAAGGGGGCCGGACACCGGGGAGCTGTTTTTT
TRBJ1-2 | TRBV6-5 | - | once | CASDGEPNYGYTF | TGTGCCAGCGACGGGGAGCCTAACTATGGCTACACCTTC
TRBJ2-4 | TRBV6-5 | TRBD1 | - | CASRDLGQGNIQYF | TGTGCCAGCAGGGACCTGGGACAGGGAAACATTCAGTACTTC
TRBJ2-2 | TRBV5-1 | TRBD2 | - | CASSLGSGTTGELFF | TGCGCCAGCAGCTTGGGTAGCGGGACGACCGGGGAGCTGTTTTTT
TRBJ2-1 | TRBV6-1 | TRBD2 | - | CASSERTSGVYEQFF | TGTGCCAGCAGTGAAAGGACTAGCGGGGTCTATGAGCAGTTCTTC
TRBJ1-2 | TRBV5-6 | TRBD1 | - | CASSYGTGESGYTF | TGTGCCAGCAGCTACGGGACAGGGGAAAGTGGCTACACCTTC
TRBJ2-7 | TRBV27 | TRBD2 | - | CASSPGPGLADYEQYF | TGTGCCAGCTCCCCCGGGCCGGGACTAGCGGATTACGAGCAGTACTTC
TRBJ2-3 | TRBV19 | - | - | CASSPSGTDTQYF | TGTGCCAGTAGCCCGTCGGGCACAGATACGCAGTATTTT
TRBJ1-1 | TRBV3-1/TRBV3-2 | - | - | CASSLRGKNTEAFF | TGTGCCAGCAGCCTCCGAGGGAAGAACACTGAAGCTTTCTTT
TRBJ2-3 | TRBV5-1 | TRBD2 | - | CASSLGTSGRLGTDTQYF | TGCGCCAGCAGCTTGGGGACTAGCGGGAGACTGGGCACAGATACGCAGTATTTT
TRBJ2-2 | TRBV14 | TRBD1 | - | CASSQWTGVTTGELFF | TGTGCCAGCAGCCAATGGACAGGGGTAACCACCGGGGAGCTGTTTTTT
TRBJ2-2 | TRBV5-1 | - | - | CASSLLGGGELFF | TGCGCCAGCAGCCTACTCGGCGGCGGGGAGCTGTTTTTT
TRBJ2-7 | TRBV7-9 | TRBD2 | - | CASSYNPKTSGTYYEQYF | TGTGCCAGCAGCTATAACCCGAAGACTAGCGGGACATACTACGAGCAGTACTTC
TRBJ2-7 | TRBV4-2 | - | - | CASSQEGSIYEQYF | TGTGCCAGCAGCCAAGAGGGCTCAATATACGAGCAGTACTTC
TRBJ2-3 | TRBV13 | TRBD1 | - | CASSVKTGVTDTQYF | TGTGCCAGCAGCGTAAAGACAGGGGTGACAGATACGCAGTATTTT
TRBJ2-5 | TRBV18 | TRBD2 | - | CASSPPFGGLAGERGYQETQYF | TGTGCCAGCTCACCACCGTTTGGGGGACTAGCGGGAGAGCGGGGGTACCAAGAGACCCAGTACTTC
TRBJ1-1 | TRBV12-3/TRBV12-4 | - | - | CASSLSPAAEAFF | TGTGCCAGCAGTCTAAGCCCCGCGGCGGAAGCTTTCTTT
TRBJ1-1 | TRBV5-1 | - | - | CASSLLTVGQNMNTEAFF | TGCGCCAGCAGCTTACTTACGGTGGGGCAAAACATGAACACTGAAGCTTTCTTT
TRBJ2-7 | TRBV29-1 | - | - | CSVADLASIYEQYF | TGCAGCGTTGCCGACCTAGCGTCGATCTACGAGCAGTACTTC
TRBJ2-3 | TRBV11-2 | TRBD2 | - | CASSLGWGRDTDTQYF | TGTGCCAGCAGCTTAGGGTGGGGGAGGGACACAGATACGCAGTATTTT
TRBJ1-1 | TRBV5-1 | TRBD1 | - | CASSSQTGAANEAFF | TGCGCCAGCAGCTCTCAGACAGGGGCCGCGAATGAAGCTTTCTTT
TRBJ1-5 | TRBV19 | - | - | CASSLQGSGNQPQHF | TGTGCCAGTAGTTTACAGGGATCGGGCAATCAGCCCCAGCATTTT
TRBJ2-3 | TRBV6-4 | - | - | CASSDSEITDTQYF | TGTGCCAGCAGTGACTCAGAGATCACAGATACGCAGTATTTT
TRBJ2-5 | TRBV21-1 | - | - | CASSFRDRQETQYF | TGTGCCAGCAGCTTCCGGGACAGGCAAGAGACCCAGTACTTC
TRBJ2-1 | TRBV7-8 | TRBD2 | - | CASSPSPGTSGYHEQFF | TGTGCCAGCAGCCCTAGTCCCGGGACTAGCGGGTACCATGAGCAGTTCTTC
TRBJ2-1 | TRBV5-4 | TRBD2 | - | CASSRGGTSVTSSYNEQFF | TGTGCCAGCAGCCGGGGGGGGACTAGCGTTACTAGCTCCTACAATGAGCAGTTCTTC
TRBJ2-1 | TRBV27 | - | once | CASRTSGSHNEQFF | TGTGCCAGCAGGACTTCTGGGAGCCACAATGAGCAGTTCTTC
TRBJ2-1 | TRBV5-5 | TRBD2 | few | CASSWGLGGNEQFF | TGTGCCAGCAGCTGGGGACTAGGAGGCAATGAGCAGTTCTTC
TRBJ2-2 | TRBV19 | TRBD1 | - | CASSMRGGQGAGELFF | TGTGCCAGTAGTATGAGGGGGGGACAGGGGGCCGGGGAGCTGTTTTTT
TRBJ1-1 | TRBV14 | - | - | CASSQGGTEAFF | TGTGCCAGCAGCCAAGGAGGCACTGAAGCTTTCTTT
TRBJ1-1 | TRBV4-1 | - | few | CASSQVLRGNTEAFF | TGCGCCAGCAGCCAAGTCCTCCGGGGAAACACTGAAGCTTTCTTT
TRBJ2-2 | TRBV5-1 | - | - | CASRPPGNTGELFF | TGCGCCAGCAGGCCCCCCGGGAACACCGGGGAGCTGTTTTTT
TRBJ2-1 | TRBV2 | TRBD2 | - | CASSESGRAPNEQFF | TGTGCCAGCAGTGAGTCCGGGAGGGCCCCGAATGAGCAGTTCTTC
TRBJ2-3 | TRBV19 | - | - | CASSSPARGGTTDTQYF | TGTGCCAGTAGTTCGCCCGCAAGGGGAGGCACCACAGATACGCAGTATTTT
TRBJ1-6 | TRBV5-1 | TRBD1 | - | CASRNTPGQGNSPLHF | TGCGCCAGCAGGAACACCCCGGGACAGGGGAATTCACCCCTCCACTTT